These T cell receptor beta chains were read from a single sample in a study of blood T cell repertoires in COVID-19. TCRdb's copy holds only in-frame clones and misses some; the assay was immunoSEQ multiplex PCR. The sample carries under 130,000 clones, about four fifths recorded once. Material: peripheral blood. The source of these receptors is a woman of 80 years or more with acute or convalescent COVID-19. CDR3s include the opening cysteine and the closing phenylalanine or tryptophan. The D gene is left open where the match is weak. Some rows have no size entry. The others give once, few or many, or a class for an expanded clone.

V,length,J,size,D,DNA,CDR3
TRBV24-1,14,TRBJ1-2,.,.,TGTGCCACCAGTGATTTAAACAGCCAGTCTGGCTACACCTTC,CATSDLNSQSGYTF
TRBV7-9,14,TRBJ2-2,.,.,TGTGCCACCGCGGCGGGGAAGGGAACCGGGGAGCTGTTTTTT,CATAAGKGTGELFF
TRBV7-2,14,TRBJ2-7,.,TRBD2,TGTGCCAGCAGGCCGAGCGGGAGGGCCTCCGAGCAGTACTTC,CASRPSGRASEQYF
TRBV24-1,15,TRBJ1-1,.,.,TGTGCCACCAGTGGGACCGGGGGGCTGGCCACTGAAGCTTTCTTT,CATSGTGGLATEAFF
TRBV7-2,13,TRBJ1-5,once,.,TGTGCCAGCAGCTCCTTTATCGATCAGCCCCAGCATTTT,CASSSFIDQPQHF
TRBV5-6,14,TRBJ1-2,.,.,TGTGCCAGCAGCTCCGACAGTACTAACTATGGCTACACCTTC,CASSSDSTNYGYTF
TRBV18,14,TRBJ1-4,.,.,TGTGCCAGCTCACCTCAGGAGGGGAATGAAAAACTGTTTTTT,CASSPQEGNEKLFF
TRBV7-9,15,TRBJ2-2,many,.,TGTGCCAGCAGCTTCCCCTTCCCGAACACCGGGGAGCTGTTTTTT,CASSFPFPNTGELFF
TRBV2,13,TRBJ1-1,once,TRBD1,TGTGCCAGCAGTTTGGACAGGGACACTGAAGCTTTCTTT,CASSLDRDTEAFF
TRBV10-3,14,TRBJ2-7,.,TRBD2,TGTGCCATCACCTCGGGACTAGCGGGAAATGAGCAGTACTTC,CAITSGLAGNEQYF
TRBV28,13,TRBJ1-5,.,TRBD1,TGTGCCAGCAATGGACAGGGGTATCAGCCCCAGCATTTT,CASNGQGYQPQHF
TRBV5-4,13,TRBJ2-3,.,.,TGTGCCAGCAGCCCCGGACAGACAGATACGCAGTATTTT,CASSPGQTDTQYF
TRBV27,14,TRBJ1-1,.,.,TGTGCCAGCAGTTTCCTGGGACAGAACACTGAAGCTTTCTTT,CASSFLGQNTEAFF
TRBV3-1/TRBV3-2,12,TRBJ1-1,.,TRBD1,TGTGCCAGCAGCCCCAGGGGGAGAGAAGCTTTCTTT,CASSPRGREAFF
TRBV3-1/TRBV3-2,17,TRBJ2-3,.,TRBD2,TGTGCCAGCAGCCCAGCCGGGACTAGCGGTAGCACAGATACGCAGTATTTT,CASSPAGTSGSTDTQYF
TRBV2,13,TRBJ1-5,.,.,TGTGCCAGCAACCGACAGCAGGATCAGCCCCAGCATTTT,CASNRQQDQPQHF
TRBV5-4,16,TRBJ2-2,.,.,TGTGCCAGCAGCCGCGCGAGGGTATCGAACACCGGGGAGCTGTTTTTT,CASSRARVSNTGELFF
TRBV23-1,15,TRBJ1-1,.,.,TGCGCCAGCAGTCAAGAAAGGCGGGGGGACACTGAAGCTTTCTTT,CASSQERRGDTEAFF
TRBV10-3,14,TRBJ2-7,.,TRBD2,TGTGCCATCAGTGAGTCGGGCGGGAGCTACGAGCAGTACTTC,CAISESGGSYEQYF
TRBV5-1,12,TRBJ1-2,.,TRBD1,TGCGCCAGCAGCCCTGACAGGGAAGGCTACACCTTC,CASSPDREGYTF
TRBV18,15,TRBJ1-1,.,.,TGTGCCAGCTCACCACCGGGCCAAGGGAACACTGAAGCTTTCTTT,CASSPPGQGNTEAFF
TRBV6-5,14,TRBJ2-5,.,.,TGTGCCAGCAGTTACTCGGGCGGGGAAAAGACCCAGTACTTC,CASSYSGGEKTQYF
TRBV28,16,TRBJ2-1,once,TRBD2,TGTGCCAGCAGGGGGGGACTAGCGGGCTCCTACAATGAGCAGTTCTTC,CASRGGLAGSYNEQFF
TRBV5-1,17,TRBJ2-1,.,.,TGCGCCAGCAGCTGGACATCTAACGGGAGAGCCGCCAATGAGCAGTTCTTC,CASSWTSNGRAANEQFF
TRBV3-1/TRBV3-2,15,TRBJ2-6,.,.,TGTGCCAGCAGCCAATTCAGATCTGGGGCCAACGTCCTGACTTTC,CASSQFRSGANVLTF
TRBV12-3/TRBV12-4,12,TRBJ2-7,.,.,TGTGCCAGCAGTTTATTACAGAACGAGCAGTACTTC,CASSLLQNEQYF
TRBV6-5,15,TRBJ1-2,.,TRBD1,TGTGCCAGCAGCTACTTGGGACAGGGAAACTATGGCTACACCTTC,CASSYLGQGNYGYTF